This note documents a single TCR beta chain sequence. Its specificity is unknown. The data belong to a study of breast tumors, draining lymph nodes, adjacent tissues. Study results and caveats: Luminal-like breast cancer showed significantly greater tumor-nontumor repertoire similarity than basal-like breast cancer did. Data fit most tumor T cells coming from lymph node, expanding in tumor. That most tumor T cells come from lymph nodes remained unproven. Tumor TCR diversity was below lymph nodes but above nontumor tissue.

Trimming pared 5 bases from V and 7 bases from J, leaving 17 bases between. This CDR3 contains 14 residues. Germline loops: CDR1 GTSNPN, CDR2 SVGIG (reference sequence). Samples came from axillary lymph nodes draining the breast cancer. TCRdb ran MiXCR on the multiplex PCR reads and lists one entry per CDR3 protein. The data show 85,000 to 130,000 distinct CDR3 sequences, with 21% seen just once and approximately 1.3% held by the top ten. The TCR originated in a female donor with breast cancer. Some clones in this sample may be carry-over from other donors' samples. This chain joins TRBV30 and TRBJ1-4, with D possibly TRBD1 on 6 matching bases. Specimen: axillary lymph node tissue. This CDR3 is CAWSSTGLSEKLFF. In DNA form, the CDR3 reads TGTGCCTGGTCTTCGACAGGACTTTCTGAAAAACTGTTTTTT. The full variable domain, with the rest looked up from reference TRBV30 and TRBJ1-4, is SQTIHQWPATLVQPVGSPLSLECTVEGTSNPNLYWYRQAAGRGLQLLFYSVGIGQISSEVPQNLSASRPQDRQFILSSKKLLLSDSGFYLCAWSSTGLSEKLFFGSGTQLSVL.